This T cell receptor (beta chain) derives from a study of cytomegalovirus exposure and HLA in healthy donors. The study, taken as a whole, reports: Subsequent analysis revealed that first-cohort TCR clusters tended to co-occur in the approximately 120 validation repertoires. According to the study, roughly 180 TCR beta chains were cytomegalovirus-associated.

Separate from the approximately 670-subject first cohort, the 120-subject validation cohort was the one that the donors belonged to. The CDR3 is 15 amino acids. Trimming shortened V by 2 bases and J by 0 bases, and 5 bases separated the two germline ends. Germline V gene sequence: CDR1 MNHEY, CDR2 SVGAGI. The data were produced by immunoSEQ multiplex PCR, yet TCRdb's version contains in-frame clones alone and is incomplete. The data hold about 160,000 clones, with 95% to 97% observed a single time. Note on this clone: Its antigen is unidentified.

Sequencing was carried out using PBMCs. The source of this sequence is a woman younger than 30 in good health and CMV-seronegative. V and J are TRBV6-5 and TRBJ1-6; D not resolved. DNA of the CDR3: TGTGCCAGCAGTTACGAGAGCTCCTATAATTCACCCCTCCACTTT. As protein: CASSYESSYNSPLHF.